This T cell receptor (beta chain) comes out of a study of blood T cell repertoires in COVID-19. The wider study: The study drew acute and convalescent COVID-19 samples from the United States, Italy and Spain. Sources were T cells, B-cell-depleted T cells, or PBMCs; the material itself was cDNA or gDNA.

Authors' data handling: Estimated nucleated cell counts came from reference gene primer amplification. TCRdb's copy holds only in-frame clones and misses some; the assay was immunoSEQ multiplex PCR. V and J calls and clone size come straight from that table; D and trimming were deduced from the DNA. The sample carries some 76,000 clones, about nine tenths recorded once. Germline lookup yields CDR1 WNHNN and CDR2 SYGVQD (reference sequence). This CDR3 spans 17 amino acids. The germline V and J ends were trimmed by 3 bases and 0 bases, with 15 bases remaining between them. The J gene is TRBJ2-1, the V gene TRBV10-1, with D perhaps TRBD2 (5 bases). The specimen sequenced was peripheral blood. The clonotype was recovered from a woman aged 18-35 years with acute or convalescent COVID-19. This CDR3 reads CASSDSVRLSSYNEQFF. The CDR3 bases are TGCGCCAGCAGTGATAGCGTAAGACTATCCTCCTACAATGAGCAGTTCTTC.